The 32 T cell receptor beta chains below were found in one sample sequenced in a study of vaccination effects on CD4 cells after COVID-19. Produced via immunoSEQ multiplex PCR; TCRdb's table is partial and in-frame only. The sample includes approximately 74,000 clones, 65% to 80% seen only once; the top ten take approximately 2.2%. No antigen is known for these receptors. When around 9 days of culture had elapsed, CD4+ T cells were isolated. Participants completed two doses of the BNT162b2 or mRNA-1273 vaccine. Sequencing used CD4+ T cells from PBMCs cultured without peptide, obtained after COVID-19 vaccination. The source of these receptors is a human donor who received a COVID-19 vaccine.

The J gene is TRBJ1-1, the V gene TRBV5-1; D might be TRBD1 (5 bases). Trimming left V 2 bases short and J 2 bases short, with 10 bases between. The CDR3 loop spans 14 amino acids. Germline values: CDR1 SGHRS, CDR2 YFSETQ. The CDR3 here is CASSFTGINTEAFF. The CDR3 coding sequence is TGCGCCAGCAGCTTTACAGGTATTAACACTGAAGCTTTCTTT.

This clone was picked up one time. J is TRBJ2-5 and V is TRBV12-3 or TRBV12-4; 13 bases align to TRBD2. The CDR3 consists of 13 residues. J lost 7 bases, V lost 6 bases, and 2 bases had no gene match. The CDR3 coding sequence is TGTGCCAGCAGGTGGACTAGCGGGGGGACCCAGTACTTC. Protein: CASRWTSGGTQYF.

The V call is TRBV6-5, the J call TRBJ1-3; TRBD1 agrees at 7 bases. Trimming cost V 7 bases and J 1 base; bases outside gene matches: 4. The CDR3 contains 14 residues. The germline V gene encodes CDR1 MNHEY and CDR2 SVGAGI. CDR3: CASNPRGSGNTIYF. The CDR3, as DNA: TGTGCCAGCAACCCCAGGGGGTCTGGAAACACCATATATTTT.

This chain connects TRBV15 to TRBJ2-7; 8 bases are shared with TRBD2. The CDR3 runs 16 residues. V lost 1 base, J lost 0 bases, and 5 bases stayed unmatched. Germline values: CDR1 LNHNV, CDR2 YYDKDF (reference sequence). CDR3 DNA sequence: TGTGCCACCAGCAGAGGTGGGGGACTAGGCTCCTACGAGCAGTACGTC. Translating it yields CATSRGGGLGSYEQYV.

The chain carries TRBV5-1 and TRBJ2-3; 15 positions agree with TRBD2. Looked up from germline, CDR1 is SGHRS and CDR2 is YFSETQ. V shed 4 bases and J 4 bases; nucleotides not matched to a gene: 10. There are 18 residues in the CDR3. CDR3: CASSHGLAGGLMSDTQYF. The CDR3 nucleotides read TGCGCCAGCAGCCACGGACTAGCGGGGGGGCTTATGTCAGATACGCAGTATTTT.

J is TRBJ1-1 and V is TRBV6-2 or TRBV6-3; D gene unclear. Germline V gene lookup returns CDR1 MNHEY and CDR2 SVGEGT. V lost 4 bases, J lost 4 bases, and 10 bases lay in between. This CDR3 comprises 13 residues. CDR3 loop: CASSSPTSTEAFF. The CDR3 nucleotides read TGTGCCAGCAGTTCTCCAACGAGCACTGAAGCTTTCTTT.

The genes are TRBV6-2 or TRBV6-3 and TRBJ2-7, with D maybe TRBD2 (7 bases). V lost 5 bases to trimming and J lost 3 bases, with 17 bases between them. Germline assignment: CDR1 MNHEY and CDR2 SVGEGT. The CDR3 is 15 residues long. For the CDR3, the DNA is TGTGCCAGCAGTACCCCTCGCGGGGGCATCTACGAGCAGTACGTC. Translating gives CASSTPRGGIYEQYV.

The sample holds many counts of this clone. This sequence joins TRBV3-1 (or the pseudogene TRBV3-2) and TRBJ2-5; 12 nucleotides align to TRBD2. There are 16 residues in the CDR3. J was trimmed by 1 base and V by 3 bases; bases with no gene match: 3. In germline, CDR1 is LGHDT, CDR2 YNNKEL (reference sequence). The CDR3 is CASSHPSGGAQETQYF. The CDR3 region has the DNA TGTGCCAGCAGCCACCCTAGCGGGGGGGCCCAAGAGACCCAGTACTTC.

The gene calls are TRBV7-9 and TRBJ2-6, with D hard to call. The length of the CDR3 is 19 residues. Deletions cut 2 bases from V and 1 base from J, with 18 bases between. Germline V gene data show CDR1 as SEHNR and CDR2 as FQNEAQ (reference sequence). DNA of the CDR3: TGTGCCAGCAGCTTACTCCTTGGACGCCTTTATTCTGGGGCCAACGTCCTGACTTTC. This translates into CASSLLLGRLYSGANVLTF.

J is TRBJ2-5 and V is TRBV5-1, with unresolved D. The CDR3 length is 15 residues. The V and J ends lost 4 bases and 4 bases respectively, with 17 bases between them. Germline CDR1 is SGHRS and CDR2 is YFSETQ. DNA of the CDR3: TGCGCCAGCAGCGGGTCCTCAGGTAGTAGAGAGACCCAGTACTTC. Its protein is CASSGSSGSRETQYF.

This chain uses TRBV12-3 or TRBV12-4 with TRBJ1-6; no reliable D call. V was cut by 4 bases and J by 7 bases, with 8 bases left in between. The CDR3 consists of 13 residues. CDR3 DNA sequence: TGTGCCAGCAGTTCGGTCTCCAATTCACCCCTCCACTTT. This gives the protein CASSSVSNSPLHF.

This clone appeared a single time. The rearrangement joins TRBV7-2 to TRBJ2-5; 8 bases agree with TRBD2. Germline V gene data show CDR1 as SGHTA and CDR2 as FQGNSA. The CDR3 spans 14 residues. J gave up 2 bases and V 5 bases, and 4 bases lay outside the gene matches. This CDR3 is CASSLGGGQETQYF. The CDR3 bases are TGTGCCAGCAGCCTCGGGGGGGGGCAAGAGACCCAGTACTTC.

The chain uses TRBV6-5 and TRBJ1-2; D possibly corresponds to TRBD1 (6 bases). Trimming left V 6 bases short and J 8 bases short, with 13 bases between. CDR1 and CDR2 (germline): MNHEY, SVGAGI. The CDR3 sequence is 12 residues long. CDR3 protein: CASSHREAGYTF. CDR3 sequence (DNA): TGTGCCAGCAGCCACAGGGAAGCGGGCTACACCTTC.

This clone occurred once. This chain links TRBV4-1 with TRBJ2-2; no reliable D call. Germline loops: CDR1 MGHRA, CDR2 YSYEKL. This CDR3 has 16 amino acids. Trimming took 3 bases from V and 4 from J, leaving 15 bases between them. CDR3 amino acids: CASSHQKTRSTGELFF. The CDR3 DNA reads as TGCGCCAGCAGCCATCAAAAGACACGATCCACCGGGGAGCTGTTTTTT.

The chain links TRBV7-2 to TRBJ2-5, with D uncertain. The CDR3 covers 12 residues. The V gene lost 1 base and the J gene lost 5 bases, with 5 bases spanning the gap. CDR1 is SGHTA, CDR2 FQGNSA, per germline. This chain's CDR3 is CASSLVGETQYF. The CDR3 nucleotides are TGTGCCAGCAGCTTAGTAGGGGAGACCCAGTACTTC.

The DNA of the CDR3 is TGTGCCAGCAAGGGACCTCACTCGAACACCGGGGAGCTGTTTTTT. This gives the protein CASKGPHSNTGELFF. The gene calls are TRBV2 and TRBJ2-2, with D perhaps matching TRBD1 or TRBD2 (5 bases each). V was cut by 7 bases and J by 0 bases, with 12 bases left in between. The CDR3 spans 15 residues. Germline-derived CDR1 and CDR2 are SNHLY and FYNNEI.

The count of this clone is one. The rearrangement links TRBV9 to TRBJ2-2; TRBD2 might be the D (5 bases). The germline V gene has CDR1 SGDLS and CDR2 YYNGEE. V shed 3 bases and J shed 2 bases, with 20 bases lying between them. The CDR3 has 18 amino acids. The DNA of the CDR3 is TGTGCCAGCAGCGCCGACCTGGTGGTAGCGACCAACACCGGGGAGCTGTTTTTT. It specifies CASSADLVVATNTGELFF.

The J gene is TRBJ1-2, the V gene TRBV4-1; 8 bases are shared with TRBD1. Germline V CDR1 and CDR2: MGHRA, YSYEKL. The CDR3 totals 14 residues. Trimming took 6 bases from V and 5 from J; bases not matched to a gene: 8. CDR3 residues: CASSSPGGAYGYTF. The DNA of the CDR3 is TGCGCCAGCAGTTCTCCAGGGGGCGCGTATGGCTACACCTTC.

The J gene is TRBJ2-7, the V gene TRBV5-1, with no clear D. Germline CDR1 reads SGHRS; CDR2 reads YFSETQ. The CDR3 loop spans 9 amino acids. Between the trimmed V and J ends, which lost 10 bases and 3 bases, there was a span of 5 bases. The CDR3 is CASHYEQYV. The CDR3 DNA sequence: TGCGCCTCCCACTACGAGCAGTACGTC.

This clone was observed a handful of times. The chain couples TRBV5-6 to TRBJ1-5, with 9 bases that match TRBD1. CDR1 is SGHDT, CDR2 YYEEEE, per germline. V shed 4 bases, J shed 5 bases, and the junction held 10 bases outside the gene matches. The CDR3 runs 16 residues. The CDR3 nucleotides read TGTGCCAGCAGCCCAGGGACAGGGAAGGGCGATCAGCCCCAGCATTTT. It encodes CASSPGTGKGDQPQHF.

This chain links TRBV19 with TRBJ2-2; D is uncertain. This CDR3 has 14 residues. Trimming took off 1 base at V and 0 bases at J, with 3 bases between the two ends. Germline CDR1 LNHDA, CDR2 SQIVND (reference sequence). The chain's CDR3 is CASSIAANTGELFF. The CDR3 DNA reads as TGTGCCAGTAGTATAGCTGCGAACACCGGGGAGCTGTTTTTT.

CDR3 nucleotide sequence: TGTGCCAGCAGCTTCCAGCGGGGGACCACAGATACGCAGTATTTT. This translates into CASSFQRGTTDTQYF. The J gene is TRBJ2-3, the V gene TRBV5-4, with TRBD2 matching over 8 bases. There are 15 residues in the CDR3. Germline V gene lookup returns CDR1 SGHNT and CDR2 YYREEE (reference sequence). Losses at the gene ends were 2 bases for V and 2 bases for J; bases not matched to a gene: 4. Variable domain in full (rest from reference TRBV5-4 and TRBJ2-3): ETGVTQSPTHLIKTRGQQVTLRCSSQSGHNTVSWYQQALGQGPQFIFQYYREEENGRGNFPPRFSGLQFPNYSSELNVNALELDDSALYLCASSFQRGTTDTQYFGPGTRLTVL.

This rearrangement joins TRBV25-1 to TRBJ1-2; D possibly corresponds to TRBD1 (5 bases). Germline assignment: CDR1 MGHDK and CDR2 SYGVNS. V was clipped by 3 bases and J by 4 bases, with 15 bases between them. CDR3 size: 15 residues. Written as DNA, the CDR3 is TGTGCCAGCAGTGACCCTCAGGGATCCTTCTATGGCTACACCTTC. This gives the protein CASSDPQGSFYGYTF.

The V call is TRBV7-2, the J call TRBJ1-2; TRBD1 aligns across 8 bases. Looked up from germline, CDR1 is SGHTA and CDR2 is FQGNSA. The CDR3 is made up of 15 amino acids. The V gene end was trimmed by 8 bases and the J gene end by 4 bases; junction bases not matched to a gene: 12. CDR3: CASRMGQAISYGYTF. The CDR3 bases are TGTGCCAGCCGGATGGGACAGGCCATTTCCTATGGCTACACCTTC.

This clone has a single count. The chain is built from TRBV24-1 and TRBJ2-1, with 9 bases aligning to TRBD1. The germline V gene encodes CDR1 KGHDR and CDR2 SFDVKD. The CDR3 covers 14 residues. The V segment lost 4 bases and the J segment 8 bases; nucleotides outside the gene matches: 5. The CDR3 region has the DNA TGTGCCACCAGTGACCCGGACAGGGGTTATGAGCAGTTCTTC. Its protein is CATSDPDRGYEQFF.

This clone is a singleton in its sample. The chain's CDR3 is CASSQEPGQGTNYGYTF. The CDR3, as DNA: TGCGCCAGCAGCCAGGAGCCGGGACAGGGAACCAACTATGGCTACACCTTC. This sequence joins TRBV4-3 and TRBJ1-2; TRBD1 aligns across 9 bases. In germline, CDR1 is LGHNA, CDR2 YSLEER. The CDR3 loop spans 17 amino acids. The ends lost 3 bases at V and 2 bases at J; junction bases unmatched: 10.

In its sample, this clone was seen a few times. The V call is TRBV4-1, the J call TRBJ2-5; 14 nucleotides line up with TRBD2. CDR1 is MGHRA, CDR2 YSYEKL, per germline. Trimming removed 6 bases from V and 3 bases from J; junction bases left unmatched: 0. This CDR3 spans 14 amino acids. CDR3 nucleotides: TGCGCCAGCAGGGGACTAGCGGGGGAAGAGACCCAGTACTTC. Its protein is CASRGLAGEETQYF.

The chain employs TRBV28 and TRBJ2-3, with TRBD1 matching 7 bases. The CDR3 extends over 13 amino acids. Germline V lookup: CDR1 MDHEN, CDR2 SYDVKM. V lost 5 bases and J lost 5; bases outside the gene matches: 4. The CDR3 protein is CASSLRTGDTQYF. DNA of the CDR3: TGTGCCAGCAGTCTTAGGACAGGAGATACGCAGTATTTT. Combining the CDR3 with reference TRBV28 and TRBJ2-3 gives the whole variable domain DVKVTQSSRYLVKRTGEKVFLECVQDMDHENMFWYRQDPGLGLRLIYFSYDVKMKEKGDIPEGYSVSREKKERFSLILESASTNQTSMYLCASSLRTGDTQYFGPGTRLTVL.

The gene calls are TRBV6-1 and TRBJ1-3, with D perhaps matching TRBD1 (5 bases). The germline V gene encodes CDR1 MNHNS and CDR2 SASEGT. The V end lost 3 bases, the J end lost 2 bases, and 11 bases lay between the germline ends. The length of the CDR3 is 15 residues. CDR3 DNA: TGTGCCAGCAGTGAGGGGACGGTCCCTGGAAACACCATATATTTT. Translation gives CASSEGTVPGNTIYF.

This chain connects TRBV2 to TRBJ1-5; TRBD1 is a possible D gene (6 bases). Germline lookup yields CDR1 SNHLY and CDR2 FYNNEI. V lost 4 bases and J 5 bases, leaving 12 bases between the germline ends. The CDR3 contains 14 residues. CDR3 region: CASSVGAQHQPQHF. The CDR3, as DNA: TGTGCCAGCAGTGTGGGGGCCCAGCATCAGCCCCAGCATTTT.

This clone occurred a few times. The CDR3, as DNA: TGTGCCAGCAGCGTTGGGCTGGGACAGACAATACAAGAGACCCAGTACTTC. It encodes CASSVGLGQTIQETQYF. The chain combines TRBV9 with TRBJ2-5, with TRBD1 matching 7 bases. This CDR3 has 17 residues. V was clipped by 2 bases and J by 2 bases; unmatched bases: 12. Per germline, CDR1 SGDLS and CDR2 YYNGEE.

This chain links TRBV6-5 with TRBJ2-2; 11 nucleotides line up with TRBD2. Per germline, CDR1 MNHEY and CDR2 SVGAGI. This CDR3 comprises 14 residues. The V gene end was trimmed by 7 bases and the J gene end by 9 bases; junction bases not matched to a gene: 7. The CDR3 protein is CASISGTSGRELFF. The CDR3 nucleotides read TGTGCCAGCATTTCCGGGACTAGCGGCCGGGAGCTGTTTTTT.